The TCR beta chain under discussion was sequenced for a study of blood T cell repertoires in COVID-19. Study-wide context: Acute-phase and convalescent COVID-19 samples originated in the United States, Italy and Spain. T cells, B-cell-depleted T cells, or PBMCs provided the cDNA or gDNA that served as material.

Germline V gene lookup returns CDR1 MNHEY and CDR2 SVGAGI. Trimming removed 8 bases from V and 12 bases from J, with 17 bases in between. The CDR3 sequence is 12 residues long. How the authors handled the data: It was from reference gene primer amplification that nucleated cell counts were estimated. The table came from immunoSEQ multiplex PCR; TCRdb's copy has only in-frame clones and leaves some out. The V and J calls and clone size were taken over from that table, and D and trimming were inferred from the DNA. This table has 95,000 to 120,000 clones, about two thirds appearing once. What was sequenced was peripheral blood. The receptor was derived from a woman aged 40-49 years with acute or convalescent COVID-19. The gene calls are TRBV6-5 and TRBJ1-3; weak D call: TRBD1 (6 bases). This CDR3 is CASPRGFVGIYF. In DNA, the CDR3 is TGTGCCAGCCCAAGGGGGTTCGTGGGCATATATTTT.